This record concerns one T cell receptor (beta chain) sequence. Antigen specificity is unknown. Time point: week 11, during vaccination. Alongside topical imiquimod, each dose of vaccine comprised 300 ug of mutant IDH1 20-mer peptide. This sample is drawn from a study of a mutant IDH1 vaccine in newly diagnosed glioma. Study in general: Eight vaccine doses were administered to patients at weeks 1, 3, 5, 7, 11, 15, 19 and 23. Previous treatment comprised radiotherapy, temozolomide, or both, mostly both. Treatment recipients were roughly 62% male and around 38% female, and their mean age was approximately 43 years. The study's findings and limits: Among all patients, vaccine-induced immune responses occurred in around 94%.

In germline, CDR1 is MNHNS, CDR2 SASEGT. V shed 3 bases and J shed 1 base, with 9 bases lying between them. The CDR3 has 15 residues. Assay used: immunoSEQ multiplex PCR; TCRdb lists only in-frame clones, some missing. In the table there are 60,000 or so clones, 70% to 90% of which are singletons. The chain carries TRBV6-1 and TRBJ1-4, with D hard to call. The sequence derives from a man aged 35 to 55 with glioma. The sample in question was PBMCs, obtained from a glioma patient whose treatment included an IDH1 peptide vaccine. The CDR3 loop is CASSDFPGTNEKLFF. The CDR3 DNA is TGTGCCAGCAGTGACTTCCCGGGAACTAATGAAAAACTGTTTTTT.